The 21 T cell receptor beta chains below come from one sample, sequenced in a study of blood T cell repertoires in COVID-19. TCRdb keeps only in-frame clones here, not all; method: immunoSEQ multiplex PCR. Seen here are tens of thousands of clones, 70% to 90% observed once, and the top ten hold around 2.7%. Sequences were obtained from peripheral blood. The receptors were gathered from a human donor in a cohort sampled during active COVID-19.

The CDR3 protein is CSVVLRPSSSTEAFF. The CDR3 region has the DNA TGCAGCGTTGTCCTCAGACCGAGTAGCAGCACTGAAGCTTTCTTT. The chain links TRBV29-1 to TRBJ1-1, with D uncertain. The CDR3 extends over 15 amino acids. V lost 4 bases to trimming and J lost 4 bases, with 19 bases between them. The germline gives CDR1 SQVTM, CDR2 ANQGSEA.

J is TRBJ1-4 and V is TRBV5-4, with 7 bases lining up with TRBD1. The germline CDR1 and CDR2 sequences are SGHNT and YYREEE (reference sequence). Germline trimming cut 0 bases from V and 7 bases from J; bases unmatched to any gene: 3. The CDR3 consists of 14 residues. The CDR3 reads CASSLAGGSEKLFF. For the CDR3, the DNA is TGTGCCAGCAGCTTGGCAGGGGGAAGTGAAAAACTGTTTTTT.

This clone was detected only once. The V call is TRBV20-1, the J call TRBJ2-3; TRBD2 matches at 11 bases. The CDR3 spans 17 residues. Trimming cost V 3 bases and J 2 bases; bases outside gene matches: 10. CDR1 is DFQATT, CDR2 SNEGSKA, per germline (reference sequence). This CDR3 reads CSASSLLAGAPTDTQYF. CDR3 in DNA: TGCAGTGCTAGTAGCCTACTAGCGGGGGCACCCACAGATACGCAGTATTTT.

This clone counts as medium-sized (0.01 to 0.1%). The chain recombines TRBV4-1 with TRBJ1-2, with 12 bases lining up with TRBD1. CDR3 length: 17 residues. Germline CDR1 reads MGHRA; CDR2 reads YSYEKL. V was clipped by 0 bases and J by 5 bases; unmatched bases: 7. Here the CDR3 DNA reads TGCGCCAGCAGCCAAGATTGGGGGACAGGGGGCGCTTATGGCTACACCTTC. It specifies CASSQDWGTGGAYGYTF.

V and J are TRBV30 and TRBJ1-2; 12 bases line up with TRBD1. CDR3 size: 17 residues. V shed 0 bases and J 4 bases; nucleotides not matched to a gene: 9. Germline V lookup: CDR1 GTSNPN, CDR2 SVGIG (reference sequence). The CDR3 here is CAWSVAGTGGEAYGYTF. The CDR3 nucleotides are TGTGCCTGGAGTGTAGCCGGGACAGGGGGCGAGGCCTATGGCTACACCTTC.

The chain combines TRBV27 with TRBJ1-2, with 10 bases that match TRBD1. Looked up from germline, CDR1 is MNHEY and CDR2 is SMNVEV (reference sequence). With V trimmed by 3 bases and J by 8 bases, 6 bases remained unmatched. This CDR3 is 14 amino acids long. The CDR3 nucleotides are TGTGCCAGCAGTTTGCGGGGACAGGGGACCGGCTACACCTTC. Amino acids: CASSLRGQGTGYTF.

V usage is TRBV28 and J usage is TRBJ1-2; TRBD1 aligns across 7 bases. V lost 7 bases, J lost 8 bases, and 19 bases stayed unmatched. This CDR3 is 16 amino acids long. In germline, CDR1 is MDHEN, CDR2 SYDVKM. CDR3 coding DNA: TGTGCCAGCAACACCCGGGACAGCCTCCTAACGCAGGGCTACACCTTC. As protein: CASNTRDSLLTQGYTF.

J is TRBJ1-2 and V is TRBV6-1, with D possibly matching TRBD1 (5 bases). In germline, CDR1 is MNHNS, CDR2 SASEGT. Trimming stripped 2 bases from V and 3 bases from J, with 13 bases between. The CDR3 runs to 15 residues. In nucleotides, the CDR3 is TGTGCCAGCAGTGAAAGTATCTGGGGGGACTATGGCTACACCTTC. The encoded protein is CASSESIWGDYGYTF.

V usage is TRBV5-8 and J usage is TRBJ2-2, with 10 bases aligning to TRBD1. V lost 5 bases and J lost 4; bases outside the gene matches: 8. The germline gives CDR1 SGHTS, CDR2 YDEGEE. The CDR3 loop spans 16 amino acids. CDR3 bases: TGTGCCAGCAGGTTCCGGGACAGGGGTACCACCGGGGAGCTGTTTTTT. It specifies CASRFRDRGTTGELFF. Looking up the rest from reference TRBV5-8 and TRBJ2-2 gives the full variable domain: EAGVTQSPTHLIKTRGQQATLRCSPISGHTSVYWYQQALGLGLQFLLWYDEGEERNRGNFPPRFSGRQFPNYSSELNVNALELEDSALYLCASRFRDRGTTGELFFGEGSRLTVL.

CDR3 residues: CASSLEEYGRQGRNTIYF. The CDR3 DNA sequence: TGCGCCAGCAGCTTGGAAGAGTACGGGCGACAGGGGAGGAACACCATATATTTT. V is TRBV5-1 and J is TRBJ1-3, with TRBD1 identical over 8 bases. The trim removed 0 bases at V and 7 bases at J, leaving 15 bases unmatched. The CDR3 is made up of 18 amino acids. Germline values: CDR1 SGHRS, CDR2 YFSETQ.

CDR3 DNA: TGTGCCAGCAGCTTGGGGTCAGGGGGCGCGAACACTGAAGCTTTCTTT. Translating it yields CASSLGSGGANTEAFF. This chain links TRBV5-4 with TRBJ1-1; TRBD1 agrees at 8 bases. With 0 bases clipped from V and 1 base from J, the junction kept 5 bases outside the gene matches. The germline V gene has CDR1 SGHNT and CDR2 YYREEE (reference sequence). The CDR3 sequence is 16 residues long.

This chain connects TRBV7-3 to TRBJ2-2; 8 positions match TRBD2. Germline V CDR1 and CDR2: SGHTA, FQGTGA. This CDR3 has 17 residues. Losses at the gene ends were 4 bases for V and 5 bases for J; bases not matched to a gene: 12. The DNA of the CDR3 is TGTGCCAGCAGCTCGACCCTGGTAGCGGGAAAGACCGGGGAGCTGTTTTTT. Residues: CASSSTLVAGKTGELFF.

Only one count was recorded for this clone. The rearrangement uses TRBV19 and TRBJ2-3; 13 bases are a match to TRBD2. Losses at the gene ends were 4 bases for V and 4 bases for J; bases not matched to a gene: 2. This CDR3 has 15 residues. Looked up from germline, CDR1 is LNHDA and CDR2 is SQIVND (reference sequence). CDR3 region: CASSRTSGSADTQYF. The DNA of the CDR3 is TGTGCCAGTAGTAGGACTAGCGGGAGTGCAGATACGCAGTATTTT. The whole variable domain, remainder taken from reference TRBV19 and TRBJ2-3, is DGGITQSPKYLFRKEGQNVTLSCEQNLNHDAMYWYRQDPGQGLRLIYYSQIVNDFQKGDIAEGYSVSREKKESFPLTVTSAQKNPTAFYLCASSRTSGSADTQYFGPGTRLTVL.

The rearrangement joins TRBV19 to TRBJ1-2; D gene unclear. The CDR3 runs to 13 residues. CDR1 and CDR2 from the germline V gene are LNHDA and SQIVND (reference sequence). V dropped 3 bases and J dropped 4 bases, with 9 bases sitting between them. This CDR3 is CASSIGGGYGYTF. The CDR3 DNA follows: TGTGCCAGTAGTATTGGAGGCGGCTATGGCTACACCTTC.

The genes are TRBV7-3 and TRBJ2-5; 8 bases line up with TRBD2. This CDR3 contains 15 residues. J lost 1 base, V lost 0 bases, and 1 base had no gene match. The germline gives CDR1 SGHTA, CDR2 FQGTGA. CDR3 amino acids: CASSLTSGGQETQYF. The CDR3, as DNA: TGTGCCAGCAGCTTAACGAGCGGGGGCCAAGAGACCCAGTACTTC.

This rearrangement joins TRBV6-6 to TRBJ2-2; tentatively, D is TRBD2 (5 bases). V lost 5 bases, J lost 1 base, and 11 bases lay in between. The germline CDR1 and CDR2 sequences are MNHNY and SVGAGI (reference sequence). The CDR3 runs 15 residues. The CDR3 nucleotides are TGTGCCAGCAGTGCGACCGGGGAGAACACCGGGGAGCTGTTTTTT. It yields the protein CASSATGENTGELFF.

This clone was seen a single time. J is TRBJ2-2 and V is TRBV11-3; D uncertain. Germline V gene sequence: CDR1 SGHNT, CDR2 YENEEA. This CDR3 region has 13 residues. Between the trimmed V and J ends, which lost 5 bases and 7 bases, there was a span of 11 bases. CDR3 sequence (DNA): TGTGCCAGCAGCCGTCCCCCCAGCGGGGAGCTGTTTTTT. This translates into CASSRPPSGELFF.

The chain uses TRBV18 and TRBJ2-5; 7 nucleotides match TRBD2. CDR1 and CDR2 from the germline V gene are KGHSH and LQKENI. V shed 0 bases, J shed 3 bases, and the junction held 4 bases outside the gene matches. The CDR3 has 15 residues. The CDR3 sequence is CASSPPLGGKETQYF. As DNA, the CDR3 is TGTGCCAGCTCACCACCGCTGGGGGGGAAAGAGACCCAGTACTTC.

The genes are TRBV5-1 and TRBJ2-3, with 7 bases identical to TRBD1. With 2 bases clipped from V and 2 bases from J, the junction kept 2 bases outside the gene matches. The CDR3 spans 14 residues. CDR1 and CDR2 (germline): SGHRS, YFSETQ. DNA for the CDR3: TGCGCCAGCAGCTTAGGACAGGACACAGATACGCAGTATTTT. It specifies CASSLGQDTDTQYF.

This clone was seen only once. Here the CDR3 reads CASSVHGQRNQPQHF. The CDR3 region has the DNA TGTGCCAGCAGCGTACATGGACAGCGAAATCAGCCCCAGCATTTT. The V gene is TRBV9, the J gene TRBJ1-5, with D possibly being TRBD1 (6 bases). Trimming took 1 base from V and 4 from J, leaving 12 bases between them. The length of the CDR3 is 15 residues. Per germline, CDR1 SGDLS and CDR2 YYNGEE.

The chain combines TRBV29-1 with TRBJ1-4; no definite D call. The CDR3 has 14 residues. CDR1 is SQVTM and CDR2 is ANQGSEA in the germline V gene. V was cut by 4 bases and J by 5 bases, with 14 bases left in between. The CDR3 region has the DNA TGCAGCGTTGGGCCGTCCGGGGTCAATGAAAAACTGTTTTTT. Its translation: CSVGPSGVNEKLFF.